These 30 T cell receptor beta chains came from one sample sequenced in a study of T-cell reconstitution after alpha-beta-depleted transplantation in children. Preparation of the TCRbeta library used unique molecular identifiers. TCRdb analysed the PCR reads with MiXCR anew, one entry per CDR3 protein. The sample consists of 15,000 to 20,000 distinct CDR3 sequences, around 8% of them appearing once. The material sequenced was PBMCs, mostly from graft donor cells, taken 60 days after TCRalphabeta/CD19-depleted stem cell transplant. The receptors originated from a boy under two years old who had a stem cell transplant for Wiskott-Aldrich syndrome, so the T cells may come from the graft donor.

The chain joins TRBV27 to TRBJ2-3; D remains unclear. Trimming removed 3 bases at V and 2 bases at J, with 12 bases between. CDR3 size: 15 residues. Germline V gives CDR1 MNHEY, CDR2 SMNVEV (reference sequence). CDR3 amino acids: CASSLGRRITDTQYF. The CDR3, as DNA: TGTGCCAGCAGTTTGGGTAGGCGGATCACAGATACGCAGTATTTT.

This clonotype was recorded at least ten times. The CDR3: CSASSSWSEYF. DNA for the CDR3: TGCAGTGCTAGCTCTAGCTGGTCAGAGTATTTT. This rearrangement joins TRBV20-1 to TRBJ2-3; D may be TRBD2 (5 bases). V shed 3 bases and J shed 13 bases, with 14 bases lying between them. The V gene's germline CDR1 is DFQATT and CDR2 SNEGSKA (reference sequence). The CDR3 runs 11 residues.

This clonotype was seen more than once but under ten times. CDR3 DNA: TGCAGTGCTACACAGGGATCTAATGAAAAACTGTTTTTT. It translates to CSATQGSNEKLFF. The chain is built from TRBV20-1 and TRBJ1-4; tentative D call: TRBD1 (6 bases). CDR1 and CDR2 (germline): DFQATT, SNEGSKA (reference sequence). Trimming shortened V by 4 bases and J by 3 bases, and 9 bases separated the two germline ends. CDR3 length: 13 amino acids.

This clonotype was found many times. This chain links TRBV20-1 with TRBJ2-5, with D maybe TRBD1 (5 bases). Trimming left V 2 bases short and J 0 bases short, with 19 bases between. CDR1 and CDR2 (germline): DFQATT, SNEGSKA (reference sequence). The CDR3 runs 17 residues. The CDR3 DNA is TGCAGTGCTAGATCCCCAGACAGAACAATGTACCAAGAGACCCAGTACTTC. It codes for CSARSPDRTMYQETQYF.

This clonotype has a handful of counts. The chain carries TRBV20-1 and TRBJ2-1; 10 nucleotides align to TRBD2. Germline V lookup: CDR1 DFQATT, CDR2 SNEGSKA (reference sequence). This CDR3 region has 14 residues. J lost 8 bases, V lost 4 bases, and 8 bases had no gene match. As DNA, the CDR3 is TGCAGTGCTATCCCCAGCGGGAGGGCCGATGAGCAGTTCTTC. Protein: CSAIPSGRADEQFF.

This clonotype was observed a handful of times. The CDR3 coding sequence is TGCGCCAGCGCGGACCGATATGGCTACACCTTC. This gives the protein CASADRYGYTF. V and J are TRBV5-1 and TRBJ1-2; D not certain. There are 11 residues in the CDR3. The germline V and J ends were trimmed by 7 bases and 5 bases, with 9 bases remaining between them. The germline gives CDR1 SGHRS, CDR2 YFSETQ.

This clonotype is labeled medium-sized. The chain combines TRBV6-2 or TRBV6-3 with TRBJ1-5; D is unclear. CDR1 is MNHEY, CDR2 SVGEGT, per germline. V was cut by 5 bases and J by 0 bases, with 11 bases left in between. This CDR3 has 15 amino acids. DNA for the CDR3: TGTGCCAGCAGTCCTGATGGGGTTAGCAATCAGCCCCAGCATTTT. It is translated as CASSPDGVSNQPQHF.

This clonotype was found a few times. V and J are TRBV30 and TRBJ2-2; 7 nucleotides agree with TRBD2. The length of the CDR3 is 15 residues. The germline gives CDR1 GTSNPN, CDR2 SVGIG (reference sequence). With V trimmed by 5 bases and J by 2 bases, 8 bases remained unmatched. CDR3 residues: CAWGGETPNTGELFF. CDR3 nucleotide sequence: TGTGCCTGGGGGGGGGAGACCCCCAACACCGGGGAGCTGTTTTTT.

This clonotype has a count of ten or more. The rearrangement links TRBV5-1 to TRBJ1-1; D gene ambiguous. V was cut by 0 bases and J by 5 bases, with 14 bases left in between. Germline V CDR1 and CDR2: SGHRS, YFSETQ. The CDR3 covers 15 residues. The CDR3 sequence: CASSLVVGGDTEAFF. The DNA of the CDR3 is TGCGCCAGCAGCTTGGTGGTGGGTGGAGATACTGAAGCTTTCTTT.

In its sample, this clonotype was seen many times. The V call is TRBV3-1, the J call TRBJ2-7, with D uncertain. The CDR3 has 15 amino acids. V lost 1 base and J lost 7, with 17 bases in between. Looked up from germline, CDR1 is LGHDT and CDR2 is YNNKEL (reference sequence). Here the CDR3 DNA reads TGTGCCAGCAGCCAAGGGGATCCCTTATCGTATGAGCAGTACTTC. Encoded protein: CASSQGDPLSYEQYF.

This clonotype has a count of ten or more. The rearrangement links TRBV5-1 to TRBJ1-1; 7 nucleotides match TRBD1. The V segment lost 4 bases and the J segment 3 bases; nucleotides outside the gene matches: 0. In germline, CDR1 is SGHRS, CDR2 YFSETQ. CDR3 length equals 12 residues. Here the CDR3 reads CASSQGDTEAFF. CDR3 nucleotide sequence: TGCGCCAGCAGCCAGGGGGACACTGAAGCTTTCTTT.

This clonotype was counted a few times. The chain uses TRBV2 and TRBJ2-1; tentative D call: TRBD2 (6 bases). The V and J ends lost 6 bases and 10 bases respectively, with 19 bases between them. The CDR3 contains 14 residues. CDR1 and CDR2 (germline): SNHLY, FYNNEI. The CDR3 region has the DNA TGTGCCAGCAGCGCCCGGGGGACCCGGCGAGAGCAGTTCTTC. This sequence encodes CASSARGTRREQFF. The full variable domain, rest sourced from reference TRBV2 and TRBJ2-1, is EPEVTQTPSHQVTQMGQEVILRCVPISNHLYFYWYRQILGQKVEFLVSFYNNEISEKSEIFDDQFSVERPDGSNFTLKIRSTKLEDSAMYFCASSARGTRREQFFGPGTRLTVL.

This clonotype was detected many times. V is TRBV7-8 and J is TRBJ2-7; D unresolved. From germline, CDR1 is SGHVS and CDR2 FQNEAQ. Deletions cut 2 bases from V and 1 base from J, with 6 bases between. The CDR3 contains 13 residues. CDR3: CASSLRRSYEQYF. DNA for the CDR3: TGTGCCAGCAGCTTACGGCGGTCCTACGAGCAGTACTTC.

This clonotype came up many times. The chain has TRBV25-1 and TRBJ2-7, with 7 bases identical to TRBD2. Per germline, CDR1 MGHDK and CDR2 SYGVNS. V shed 2 bases, J shed 0 bases, and the junction held 4 bases outside the gene matches. This CDR3 region has 15 residues. The CDR3 nucleotides read TGTGCCAGCAGTGAACACGGGAGGAGCTCCTACGAGCAGTACTTC. It is translated as CASSEHGRSSYEQYF.

The table lists this clonotype with many counts. V and J are TRBV12-3 or TRBV12-4 and TRBJ2-3; D gene uncertain. There are 15 residues in the CDR3. V shed 2 bases and J shed 3 bases, with 12 bases lying between them. CDR3 coding DNA: TGTGCCAGCAGTTTACTGGGCGTGAGTACAGATACGCAGTATTTT. This codes for CASSLLGVSTDTQYF.

This clonotype was seen a handful of times. The V call is TRBV5-1, the J call TRBJ1-5; 11 nucleotides line up with TRBD1. Trimming at V came to 4 bases and at J to 6 bases, leaving 3 bases not matched to a gene. Germline V gene data show CDR1 as SGHRS and CDR2 as YFSETQ. The CDR3 totals 14 residues. The CDR3 sequence: CASSTGTGGQPQHF. The CDR3 DNA reads TGCGCCAGCAGCACCGGGACAGGGGGTCAGCCCCAGCATTTT.

This clonotype was seen more than once but under ten times. The chain joins TRBV29-1 to TRBJ2-7; D is possibly TRBD2 (7 bases). Between the trimmed V and J ends, which lost 5 bases and 1 base, there was a span of 12 bases. The germline CDR1 and CDR2 sequences are SQVTM and ANQGSEA. This CDR3 has 13 residues. CDR3 protein: CSVRGAGSYEQYF. DNA of the CDR3: TGCAGCGTTCGGGGGGCAGGGTCCTACGAGCAGTACTTC.

This clonotype was observed at least ten times. Here the CDR3 reads CASSQEVAEETQYF. The CDR3 nucleotides are TGCGCCAGCAGCCAAGAGGTAGCAGAAGAGACCCAGTACTTC. The V call is TRBV4-1, the J call TRBJ2-5; D remains ambiguous. This CDR3 contains 14 residues. In germline, CDR1 is MGHRA, CDR2 YSYEKL. The V gene lost 0 bases and the J gene lost 3 bases, with 8 bases spanning the gap.

Points on this clonotype: Just one base apart from a much larger clone, this may be a read error. V usage is TRBV5-6 and J usage is TRBJ2-5, with D perhaps matching TRBD1 (5 bases). The germline gives CDR1 SGHDT, CDR2 YYEEEE. This CDR3 has 13 residues. Trimming pared 7 bases from V and 7 bases from J, leaving 17 bases between. The CDR3, as DNA: TGTGCCAGCGGCTCCGGACAATTCGGGACCCAGTACTTC. Protein: CASGSGQFGTQYF. The full variable domain, its missing parts supplied by reference TRBV5-6 and TRBJ2-5, is DAGVTQSPTHLIKTRGQQVTLRCSPKSGHDTVSWYQQALGQGPQFIFQYYEEEERQRGNFPDRFSGHQFPNYSSELNVNALLLGDSALYLCASGSGQFGTQYFGPGTRLLVL.

This clonotype was observed a few times. The chain uses TRBV9 and TRBJ2-3; TRBD2 aligns across 9 bases. CDR3 size: 15 residues. V lost 3 bases, J lost 3 bases, and 5 bases stayed unmatched. Germline CDR1 SGDLS, CDR2 YYNGEE. The CDR3 is CASSGSGSGTDTQYF. The CDR3 DNA sequence: TGTGCCAGCAGCGGTAGCGGGAGCGGAACAGATACGCAGTATTTT.

This clonotype was recorded many times. This chain links TRBV15 with TRBJ2-7, with 12 bases identical to TRBD2. The CDR3 has 15 residues. The V segment lost 5 bases and the J segment 5 bases; nucleotides outside the gene matches: 7. CDR1 and CDR2 (germline): LNHNV, YYDKDF (reference sequence). The CDR3 sequence is CATSLRLAGAHEQYF. CDR3 DNA: TGTGCCACCAGCTTGCGACTAGCGGGAGCCCACGAGCAGTACTTC.

This chain joins TRBV6-5 and TRBJ1-1; D is unclear. With 8 bases removed from V and 6 bases from J, the gap between germline ends came to 10 bases. Germline V gene sequence: CDR1 MNHEY, CDR2 SVGAGI. CDR3 size: 11 residues. This CDR3 reads CASGIAPEAFF. Written as DNA, the CDR3 is TGTGCCAGCGGGATAGCCCCTGAAGCTTTCTTT.

The sample holds many counts of this clonotype. The V and J genes are TRBV20-1 and TRBJ1-1; D unresolved. The CDR3 length is 12 residues. CDR1 and CDR2 (germline): DFQATT, SNEGSKA (reference sequence). Deletions cut 6 bases from V and 0 bases from J, with 8 bases between. The CDR3: CSAMMMNTEAFF. The CDR3, as DNA: TGCAGTGCCATGATGATGAACACTGAAGCTTTCTTT.

This rearrangement joins TRBV2 to TRBJ1-5; D unresolved. This CDR3 is 14 amino acids long. Germline assignment: CDR1 SNHLY and CDR2 FYNNEI. Trimming took 2 bases from V and 0 from J, leaving 5 bases between them. The CDR3 here is CASSERVSNQPQHF. For the CDR3, the DNA is TGTGCCAGCAGTGAAAGGGTTAGCAATCAGCCCCAGCATTTT.

This clonotype was seen at least ten times. The gene calls are TRBV27 and TRBJ2-7; perhaps TRBD2 as D (5 bases). The germline V gene encodes CDR1 MNHEY and CDR2 SMNVEV (reference sequence). The V and J ends lost 6 bases and 1 base respectively, with 10 bases between them. CDR3 size: 13 residues. The chain's CDR3 is CASRVLASYEQYF. The CDR3 DNA reads as TGTGCCAGCAGAGTGCTAGCTTCCTACGAGCAGTACTTC.

This clonotype was observed a few times. The rearrangement links TRBV18 to TRBJ2-1; D not resolved. The CDR3 runs 15 residues. Germline values: CDR1 KGHSH, CDR2 LQKENI. Trimming cost V 3 bases and J 2 bases, with 11 bases left between them. The CDR3 nucleotides are TGTGCCAGCTCACCCAGCGCTACGCCCTACAATGAGCAGTTCTTC. Translation: CASSPSATPYNEQFF.

For this clonotype: This may come from a read error, since a much larger clone is one base off. The rearrangement joins TRBV11-2 to TRBJ2-2; no clear D gene. Deletions cut 3 bases from V and 1 base from J, with 6 bases between. The germline V gene encodes CDR1 SGHAT and CDR2 FQNNGV. The CDR3 is 14 residues long. In DNA form, the CDR3 reads TGTGCCAGCAGCTTTTGCCAGAACACCGGGGAGCTGTTTTTT. Amino acids: CASSFCQNTGELFF.

In this sample, this clonotype turned up many times. This chain connects TRBV12-3 or TRBV12-4 to TRBJ1-5, with TRBD1 matching 8 bases. Trimming cost V 3 bases and J 2 bases; bases outside gene matches: 0. The CDR3 has 14 amino acids. Here the CDR3 reads CASSLDRGNQPQHF. The CDR3 coding sequence is TGTGCCAGCAGTTTGGACAGGGGCAATCAGCCCCAGCATTTT.

This clonotype was observed at least ten times. CDR3 nucleotides: TGTGCCAGCAGCAGAATCGGGACTAGCGGTTATTACAATGAGCAGTTCTTC. This gives the protein CASSRIGTSGYYNEQFF. This sequence joins TRBV7-3 and TRBJ2-1, with 11 nucleotides matching TRBD2. The CDR3 consists of 17 residues. V lost 5 bases, J lost 4 bases, and 10 bases stayed unmatched. Germline CDR1 SGHTA, CDR2 FQGTGA. The full variable domain, rest sourced from reference TRBV7-3 and TRBJ2-1, is GAGVSQTPSNKVTEKGKYVELRCDPISGHTALYWYRQSLGQGPEFLIYFQGTGAADDSGLPNDRFFAVRPEGSVSTLKIQRTERGDSAVYLCASSRIGTSGYYNEQFFGPGTRLTVL.

This clonotype was found many times. The rearrangement uses TRBV7-9 and TRBJ1-1, with unresolved D. Germline CDR1 and CDR2: SEHNR and FQNEAQ (reference sequence). Trimming took off 6 bases at V and 4 bases at J, with 12 bases between the two ends. This CDR3 is built from 13 residues. The CDR3 DNA follows: TGTGCCAGCAGATCTAGGAGTTTCACTGAAGCTTTCTTT. Protein product: CASRSRSFTEAFF.